The sequence of this T cell receptor (beta chain) was determined in a study of blood T cell repertoires in COVID-19. The germline V gene encodes CDR1 KGHSH and CDR2 LQKENI. Trimming took 2 bases from V and 3 from J; bases not matched to a gene: 7. There are 17 residues in the CDR3. The assay was immunoSEQ multiplex PCR, and TCRdb's table has in-frame clones only and misses some. The table includes around 94,000 clones, around four fifths detected once. The rearrangement joins TRBV18 to TRBJ1-5; 10 nucleotides align to TRBD1. The receptor was derived from a man aged 55 to 70 with active or convalescent COVID-19. The sample consisted of peripheral blood. CDR3 in amino acids: CASSPIAGTGDNQPQHF. In nucleotides, the CDR3 is TGTGCCAGCTCACCAATCGCCGGGACAGGGGACAATCAGCCCCAGCATTTT.